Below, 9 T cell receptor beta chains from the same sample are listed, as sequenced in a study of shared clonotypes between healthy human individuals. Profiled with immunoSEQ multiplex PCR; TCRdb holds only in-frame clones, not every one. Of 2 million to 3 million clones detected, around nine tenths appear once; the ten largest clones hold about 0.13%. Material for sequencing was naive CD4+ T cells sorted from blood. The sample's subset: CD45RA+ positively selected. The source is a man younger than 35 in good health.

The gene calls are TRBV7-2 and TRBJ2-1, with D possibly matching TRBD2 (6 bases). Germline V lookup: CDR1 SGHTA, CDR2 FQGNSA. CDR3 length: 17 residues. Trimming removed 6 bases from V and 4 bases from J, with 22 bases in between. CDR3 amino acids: CASRSTTGLRSYNEQFF. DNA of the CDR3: TGTGCCAGCAGGTCTACTACGGGACTCCGATCGTACAATGAGCAGTTCTTC.

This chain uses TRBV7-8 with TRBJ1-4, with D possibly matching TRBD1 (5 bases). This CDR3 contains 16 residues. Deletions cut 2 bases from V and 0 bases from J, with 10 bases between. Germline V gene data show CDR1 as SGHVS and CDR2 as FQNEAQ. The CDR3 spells CASSLWGRPTNEKLFF. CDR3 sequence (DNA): TGTGCCAGCAGCTTATGGGGCCGCCCAACTAATGAAAAACTGTTTTTT.

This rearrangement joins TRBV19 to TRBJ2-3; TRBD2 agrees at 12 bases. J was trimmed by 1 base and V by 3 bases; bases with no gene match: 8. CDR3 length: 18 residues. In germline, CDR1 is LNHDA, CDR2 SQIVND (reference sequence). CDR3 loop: CASSIGLAGTPGTDTQYF. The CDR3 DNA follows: TGTGCCAGTAGTATCGGACTAGCGGGGACGCCAGGCACAGATACGCAGTATTTT. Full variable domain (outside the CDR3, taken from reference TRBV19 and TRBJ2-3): DGGITQSPKYLFRKEGQNVTLSCEQNLNHDAMYWYRQDPGQGLRLIYYSQIVNDFQKGDIAEGYSVSREKKESFPLTVTSAQKNPTAFYLCASSIGLAGTPGTDTQYFGPGTRLTVL.

For the CDR3, the DNA is TGTGCCAGCAGCTTAGTACAGGACCCGGGGCAGCCCCAGCATTTT. The encoded protein is CASSLVQDPGQPQHF. The rearrangement joins TRBV7-2 to TRBJ1-5; possible D gene TRBD1, 5 bases. The CDR3 is made up of 15 amino acids. Germline V gene data show CDR1 as SGHTA and CDR2 as FQGNSA. V gave up 1 base and J gave up 7 bases, with 14 bases separating them.

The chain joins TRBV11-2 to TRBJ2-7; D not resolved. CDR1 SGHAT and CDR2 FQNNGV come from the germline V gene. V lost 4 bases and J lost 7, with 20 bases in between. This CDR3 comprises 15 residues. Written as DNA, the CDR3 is TGTGCCAGCAGCTCCCTTTTGGATTCCACCGGGGAGCAGTACTTC. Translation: CASSSLLDSTGEQYF.

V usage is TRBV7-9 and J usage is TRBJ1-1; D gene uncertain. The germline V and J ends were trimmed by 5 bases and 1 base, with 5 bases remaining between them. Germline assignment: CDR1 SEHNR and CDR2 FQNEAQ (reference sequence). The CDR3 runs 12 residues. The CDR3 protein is CASSRPNTEAFF. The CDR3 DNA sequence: TGTGCCAGCAGCCGGCCGAACACTGAAGCTTTCTTT.

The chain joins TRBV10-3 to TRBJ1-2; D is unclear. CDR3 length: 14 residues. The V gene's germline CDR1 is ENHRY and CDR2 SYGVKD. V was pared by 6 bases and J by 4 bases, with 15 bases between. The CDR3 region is CAISSAGYGYGYTF. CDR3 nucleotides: TGTGCCATCAGCTCCGCGGGGTATGGCTATGGCTACACCTTC.

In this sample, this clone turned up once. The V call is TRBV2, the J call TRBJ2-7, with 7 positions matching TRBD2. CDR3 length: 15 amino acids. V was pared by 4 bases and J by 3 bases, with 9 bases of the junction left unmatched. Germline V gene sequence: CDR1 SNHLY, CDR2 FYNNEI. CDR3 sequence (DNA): TGTGCCAGCAGTGGGGGAGGGGCGACCCGCTACGAGCAGTACTTC. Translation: CASSGGGATRYEQYF.

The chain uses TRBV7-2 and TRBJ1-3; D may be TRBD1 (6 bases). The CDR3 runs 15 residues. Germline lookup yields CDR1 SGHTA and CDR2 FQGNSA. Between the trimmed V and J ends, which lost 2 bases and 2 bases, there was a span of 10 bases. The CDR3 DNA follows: TGTGCCAGCAGCTTAAAGCCAGGGGCTGGAAACACCATATATTTT. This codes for CASSLKPGAGNTIYF. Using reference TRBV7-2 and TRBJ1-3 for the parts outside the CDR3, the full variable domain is GAGVSQSPSNKVTEKGKDVELRCDPISGHTALYWYRQSLGQGLEFLIYFQGNSAPDKSGLPSDRFSAERTGGSVSTLTIQRTQQEDSAVYLCASSLKPGAGNTIYFGEGSWLTVV.